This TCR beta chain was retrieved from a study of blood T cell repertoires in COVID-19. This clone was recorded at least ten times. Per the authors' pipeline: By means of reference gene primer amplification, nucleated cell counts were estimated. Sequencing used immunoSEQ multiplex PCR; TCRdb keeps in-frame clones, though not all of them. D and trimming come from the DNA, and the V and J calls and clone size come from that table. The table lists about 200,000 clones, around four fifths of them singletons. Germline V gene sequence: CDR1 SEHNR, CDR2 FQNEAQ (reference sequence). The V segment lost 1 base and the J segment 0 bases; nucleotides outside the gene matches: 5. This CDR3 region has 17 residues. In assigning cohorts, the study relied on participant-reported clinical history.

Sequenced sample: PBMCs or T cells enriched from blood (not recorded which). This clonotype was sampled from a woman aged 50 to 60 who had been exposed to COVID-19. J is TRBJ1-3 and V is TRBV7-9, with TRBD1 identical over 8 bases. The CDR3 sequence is CASSLVTGTGSGNTIYF. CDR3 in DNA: TGTGCCAGCAGCTTAGTAACGGGGACAGGCTCTGGAAACACCATATATTTT. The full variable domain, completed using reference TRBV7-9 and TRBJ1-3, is DTGVSQNPRHKITKRGQNVTFRCDPISEHNRLYWYRQTLGQGPEFLTYFQNEAQLEKSRLLSDRFSAERPKGSFSTLEIQRTEQGDSAMYLCASSLVTGTGSGNTIYFGEGSWLTVV.